The present TCR beta chain was sequenced within a study of T cell responses to AZD1222 COVID-19 vaccine (dated by TCRdb to the early 2020s). Study-wide context: A total of roughly 240 trial participants underwent TCR sequencing, of whom some 210 received two doses of AZD1222 and around 26 received two doses of the MenACWY control vaccine. Enrollment into the trials was organized by age into subgroups of 18-55, 56-69 and 70-plus years, and those subgroups contained roughly 150, 30 and 60 TCR-sequenced participants, respectively.

Study-level results and caveats: Conclusions about previously exposed vaccinees are limited, since just a handful of AZD1222 recipients were seropositive for SARS-CoV-2 at baseline. In the small 56-69-year group, the increase in depth fell short of significance, most likely because of low power. Because no day 14 peak-response samples were available, the repertoires could be characterized only after the peak T cell response. Reportedly, close to half of the unique spike-specific TCRs recognized epitopes lying outside the regions that are mutated in the B.1.351 and B.1.1.7 variants. CD4 TCRs associated with the vaccine covered the entire spike protein, and the dominant responses were in regions 160-218 and 743-854. Spike-specific TCR breadth and depth rose significantly after two AZD1222 doses compared with day 0 and with MenACWY recipients. Most participants were white British and females outnumbered males, and the authors suggested that clonal diversity may have been underestimated.

The sample's time point label is to be understood as: baseline before first vaccination. What this sample's treatment or condition label stands for: meningococcal conjugate vaccine given as trial control. Vaccinee samples came from UK trials COV001 and COV002, including a single-blind randomized controlled phase 2/3 trial of AZD1222 (ChAdOx1 nCoV-19) in healthy adults. Trial participant PBMC samples were collected at day 0 and day 28 after the second dose for TCRbeta chain sequencing. The junction carries 10 bases between V and J, which are trimmed by 5 bases and 5 bases respectively. The CDR3 spans 13 residues, from the cysteine through the phenylalanine. Only the CDR3 region is kept as DNA, spanning 39 bases read in frame from base 1. Looking up the germline V gene yields CDR1 SGHVS and CDR2 FQNEAQ. With respect to this clone: The clone's antigen remains unknown. Per-base qualities were not stored, and no clone one base away is much larger.

The CDR3 regions of human TCRbeta chains were analyzed by immunosequencing. The original pipeline was this. TCRs in the repertoires were matched against a reference library of SARS-CoV-2-specific TCRs that had been generated with the MIRA antigen-specificity platform. Breadth meant the fraction of unique TCRs that were SARS-CoV-2-associated, whereas depth meant the fraction of total T cells that were SARS-CoV-2-associated. Using the MIRA data, each spike-specific TCR was mapped to the spike region that the TCR reacts to and placed in a CD4 or CD8 class. Log10-transformed breadth and depth values were compared by one-way ANOVA with Sidak's multiple comparisons tests. TCRdb provides this immuneACCESS table in a form limited to in-frame rearrangements. Some clones are lacking; in checked studies, under half of them reflect an unresolved V gene, and why the rest are absent is not known. The V and J calls and clone size come from that table; D and trimming were worked out from the DNA. Recorded for this sample are nearly 90,000 clones; almost 90% of them occurred a single time. The leading ten clones occupy around 10% of the sample.

The source was peripheral blood, collected on day 0 of MenACWY control vaccination. The sequence was collected from an adult in good health. This sequence uses TRBV7-8 and TRBJ1-5; the D gene identity is not certain. The nucleotide sequence reads TGTGCCAGCAGCCGTCGGAAGGATCAGCCCCAGCATTTT. The translation is CASSRRKDQPQHF.